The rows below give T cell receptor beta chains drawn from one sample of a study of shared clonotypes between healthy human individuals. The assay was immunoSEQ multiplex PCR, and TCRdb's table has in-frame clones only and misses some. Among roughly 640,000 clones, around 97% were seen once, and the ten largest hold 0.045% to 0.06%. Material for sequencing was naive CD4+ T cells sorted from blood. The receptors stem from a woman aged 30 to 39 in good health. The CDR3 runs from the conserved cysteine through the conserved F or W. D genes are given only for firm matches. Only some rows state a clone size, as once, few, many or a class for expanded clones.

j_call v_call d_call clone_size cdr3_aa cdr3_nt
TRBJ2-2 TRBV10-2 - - CASQRGMNTGELFF TGCGCCAGCCAGCGTGGGATGAACACCGGGGAGCTGTTTTTT
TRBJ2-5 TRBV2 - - CASGVGLRVQETQYF TGTGCCAGCGGGGTGGGGCTAAGGGTACAAGAGACCCAGTACTTC
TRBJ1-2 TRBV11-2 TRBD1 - CASSSAPRQGSLPNYGYTF TGTGCCAGCAGCTCCGCTCCTCGACAGGGGTCACTACCTAACTATGGCTACACCTTC
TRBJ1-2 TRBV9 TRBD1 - CASSVVGTGAYGYTF TGTGCCAGCAGCGTAGTTGGGACAGGGGCCTATGGCTACACCTTC
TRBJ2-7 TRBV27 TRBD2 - CASGSGRAGYEQYF TGTGCCAGCGGTAGCGGGAGGGCCGGCTACGAGCAGTACTTC
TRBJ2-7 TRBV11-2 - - CASSLSARAIPYEQYF TGTGCCAGCAGCTTATCAGCCAGGGCAATACCCTACGAGCAGTACTTC
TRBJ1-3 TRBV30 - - CAWSVAGNTIYF TGTGCCTGGAGTGTAGCCGGAAACACCATATATTTT
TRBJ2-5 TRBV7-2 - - CASSLVSRRGGVTQYF TGTGCCAGCAGCTTAGTTTCACGGCGGGGCGGTGTGACCCAGTACTTC
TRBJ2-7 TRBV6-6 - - CASSYTGGVAYEQYF TGTGCCAGCAGTTACACTGGCGGGGTGGCCTACGAGCAGTACTTC
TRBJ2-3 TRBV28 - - CASSPSSTDTQYF TGTGCCAGCAGTCCTTCCAGCACAGATACGCAGTATTTT
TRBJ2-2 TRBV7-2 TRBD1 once CASSIQGADTGELFF TGTGCCAGCAGCATACAGGGGGCGGACACCGGGGAGCTGTTTTTT
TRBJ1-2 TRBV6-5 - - CASSYSGRKEGYTF TGTGCCAGCAGTTACTCTGGCAGAAAGGAGGGCTACACCTTC
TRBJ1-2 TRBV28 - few CASSLHREDYGYTF TGTGCCAGCAGTTTGCACAGGGAGGACTATGGCTACACCTTC
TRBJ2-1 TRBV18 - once CASSPDRYNEQFF TGTGCCAGCTCACCAGACAGATACAATGAGCAGTTCTTC
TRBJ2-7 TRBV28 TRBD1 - CASRGQGESYEQYF TGTGCCAGCAGGGGACAGGGGGAATCTTACGAGCAGTACTTC
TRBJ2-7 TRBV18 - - CASSPLLTVRSYEQYF TGTGCCAGCTCACCACTCTTGACAGTGCGCTCCTACGAGCAGTACTTC
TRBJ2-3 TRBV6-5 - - CARFTDTQYF TGTGCCCGGTTCACAGATACGCAGTATTTT
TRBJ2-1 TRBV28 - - CASSPFRGRGFHEQFF TGTGCCAGCAGTCCCTTCCGGGGCAGAGGATTCCATGAGCAGTTCTTC
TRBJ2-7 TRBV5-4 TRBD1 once CASSPKGTGPYEQYF TGTGCCAGCAGCCCCAAAGGGACAGGTCCCTACGAGCAGTACTTC
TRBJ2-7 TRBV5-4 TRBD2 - CASSWGLAGNEQYF TGTGCCAGCAGCTGGGGACTAGCGGGAAACGAGCAGTACTTC
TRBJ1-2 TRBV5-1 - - CASSLGRDRAGFGYTF TGCGCCAGCAGCTTGGGCCGGGATCGGGCAGGTTTTGGCTACACCTTC
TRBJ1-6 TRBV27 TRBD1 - CASSLEGALDGGSPLHF TGTGCCAGCAGTTTGGAGGGGGCACTAGATGGAGGCTCACCCCTCCACTTT
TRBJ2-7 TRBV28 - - CASSSYYEQYF TGTGCCAGCAGCTCATACTACGAGCAGTACTTC
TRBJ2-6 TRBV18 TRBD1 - CASSRRQGATSGANVLTF TGTGCCAGCTCACGGCGACAGGGCGCGACCTCCGGGGCCAACGTCCTGACTTTC
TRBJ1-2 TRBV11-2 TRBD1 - CASRPTGFNYGYTF TGTGCCAGCAGACCGACAGGGTTTAACTATGGCTACACCTTC
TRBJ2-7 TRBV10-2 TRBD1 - CASSELGQSYEQYF TGCGCCAGCAGTGAGTTGGGACAGTCCTACGAGCAGTACTTC
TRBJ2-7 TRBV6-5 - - CASRKTRTPRYEQYF TGTGCCAGCAGAAAAACTAGGACTCCCCGCTACGAGCAGTACTTC
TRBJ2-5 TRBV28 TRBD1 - CASKGATGAQETQYF TGTGCCAGCAAGGGGGCAACAGGAGCACAAGAGACCCAGTACTTC
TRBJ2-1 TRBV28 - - CASKVMNRQNEQFF TGTGCCAGCAAGGTAATGAACAGGCAAAATGAGCAGTTCTTC
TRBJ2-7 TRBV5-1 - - CASSLGPIGLELKQYF TGCGCCAGCAGCTTGGGGCCCATAGGGCTGGAGTTAAAGCAGTACTTC
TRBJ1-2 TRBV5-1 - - CASTAAGDYGYTF TGCGCCAGCACCGCGGCGGGGGACTATGGCTACACCTTC
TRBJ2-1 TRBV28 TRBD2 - CASSLDLPAGGFNEQFF TGTGCCAGCAGTTTAGACCTCCCGGCGGGAGGCTTTAATGAGCAGTTCTTC
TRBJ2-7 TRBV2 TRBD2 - CASSDATSGSYEQYF TGTGCCAGCAGTGATGCGACTAGCGGGAGTTACGAGCAGTACTTC
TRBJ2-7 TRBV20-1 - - CSARKDREQYF TGCAGTGCTAGGAAGGATAGGGAGCAGTACTTC
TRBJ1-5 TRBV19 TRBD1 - CASSIGQGAYQPQHF TGTGCCAGTAGTATAGGGCAGGGGGCATATCAGCCCCAGCATTTT
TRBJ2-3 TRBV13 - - CASSSHRGGGSFTDTQYF TGTGCCAGCAGTTCCCACCGTGGGGGCGGGAGTTTTACAGATACGCAGTATTTT
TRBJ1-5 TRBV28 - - CASRPTYSYSNQPQHF TGTGCCAGCAGACCTACCTACTCCTATAGCAATCAGCCCCAGCATTTT
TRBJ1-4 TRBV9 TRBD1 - CASSGGTGDEKLFF TGTGCCAGCAGCGGGGGGACAGGGGATGAAAAACTGTTTTTT
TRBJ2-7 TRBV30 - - CAWSAAAWGRAHEQYF TGTGCCTGGAGTGCCGCCGCATGGGGCAGGGCCCACGAGCAGTACTTC
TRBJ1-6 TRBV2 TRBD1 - CASSARGNNSPLHF TGTGCCAGCAGTGCCAGGGGGAATAATTCACCCCTCCACTTT
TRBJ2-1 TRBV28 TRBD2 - CASSLGRLAGSFQGEQFF TGTGCCAGCAGTTTAGGTCGGCTAGCGGGATCATTCCAGGGGGAGCAGTTCTTC
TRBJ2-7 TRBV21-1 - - CASNPPAKTHEQYF TGTGCCAGCAACCCTCCGGCGAAGACCCACGAGCAGTACTTC
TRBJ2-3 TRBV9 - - CASSEVSGGTGTDTQYF TGTGCCAGCAGCGAAGTGAGTGGCGGGACTGGGACAGATACGCAGTATTTT
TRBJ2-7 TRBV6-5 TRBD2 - CASSYGLAAPTEQYF TGTGCCAGCAGTTACGGGCTAGCGGCTCCGACCGAGCAGTACTTC
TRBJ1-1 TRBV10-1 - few CASRGPDTEAFF TGCGCCAGCAGGGGGCCGGACACTGAAGCTTTCTTT
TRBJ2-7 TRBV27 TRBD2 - CASTFTSGRFKLPYEQYF TGTGCCAGCACCTTCACTAGCGGGAGGTTCAAACTCCCCTACGAGCAGTACTTC
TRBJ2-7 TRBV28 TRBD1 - CASSFPGTGGSKQYF TGTGCCAGCAGTTTCCCGGGGACAGGGGGGTCGAAGCAGTACTTC
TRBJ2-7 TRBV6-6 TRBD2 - CASSLPGGGLQYF TGTGCCAGCAGTCTCCCCGGGGGGGGCCTACAGTACTTC
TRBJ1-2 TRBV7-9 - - CASSLAGYTF TGTGCCAGCAGCTTAGCTGGCTACACCTTC
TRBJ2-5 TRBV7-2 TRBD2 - CASSLGLGAAGGRETQYF TGTGCCAGCAGCTTAGGTCTGGGGGCGGCGGGAGGCAGGGAGACCCAGTACTTC
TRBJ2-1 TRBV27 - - CASSRTGNEQFF TGTGCCAGCAGTAGGACGGGCAATGAGCAGTTCTTC
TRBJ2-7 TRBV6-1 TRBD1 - CASSVDRGSYEQYF TGTGCCAGCAGTGTGGACAGGGGGTCCTACGAGCAGTACTTC
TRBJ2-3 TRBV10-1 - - CASSEGSGTDTQYF TGCGCCAGCAGTGAGGGTAGCGGCACAGATACGCAGTATTTT
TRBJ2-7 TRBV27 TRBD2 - CASSPPRGGAAYEQYF TGTGCCAGCAGCCCCCCGCGGGGAGGGGCGGCCTACGAGCAGTACTTC
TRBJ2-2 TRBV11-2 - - CASSFAVLYTGELFF TGTGCCAGCAGCTTTGCCGTACTTTACACCGGGGAGCTGTTTTTT
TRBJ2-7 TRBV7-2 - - CASSLLGRSLYEQYF TGTGCCAGCAGCTTATTAGGCAGGTCTTTGTACGAGCAGTACTTC
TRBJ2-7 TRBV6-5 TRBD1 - CASASGQGVEGQYF TGTGCCAGCGCTTCGGGACAGGGTGTTGAGGGGCAGTACTTC